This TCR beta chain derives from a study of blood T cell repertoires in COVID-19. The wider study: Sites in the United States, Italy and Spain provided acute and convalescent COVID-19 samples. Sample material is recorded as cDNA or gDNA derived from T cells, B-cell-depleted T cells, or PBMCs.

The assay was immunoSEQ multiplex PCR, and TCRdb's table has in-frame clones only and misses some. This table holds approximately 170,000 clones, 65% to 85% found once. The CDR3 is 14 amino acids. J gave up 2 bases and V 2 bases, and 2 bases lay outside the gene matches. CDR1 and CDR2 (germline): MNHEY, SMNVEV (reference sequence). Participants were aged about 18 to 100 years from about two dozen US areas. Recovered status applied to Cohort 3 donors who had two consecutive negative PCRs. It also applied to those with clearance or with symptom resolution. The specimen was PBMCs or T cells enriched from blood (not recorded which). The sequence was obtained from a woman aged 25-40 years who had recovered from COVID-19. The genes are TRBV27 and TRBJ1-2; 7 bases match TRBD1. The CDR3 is CASSLMGQNYGYTF. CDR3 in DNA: TGTGCCAGCAGTTTAATGGGACAGAACTATGGCTACACCTTC.